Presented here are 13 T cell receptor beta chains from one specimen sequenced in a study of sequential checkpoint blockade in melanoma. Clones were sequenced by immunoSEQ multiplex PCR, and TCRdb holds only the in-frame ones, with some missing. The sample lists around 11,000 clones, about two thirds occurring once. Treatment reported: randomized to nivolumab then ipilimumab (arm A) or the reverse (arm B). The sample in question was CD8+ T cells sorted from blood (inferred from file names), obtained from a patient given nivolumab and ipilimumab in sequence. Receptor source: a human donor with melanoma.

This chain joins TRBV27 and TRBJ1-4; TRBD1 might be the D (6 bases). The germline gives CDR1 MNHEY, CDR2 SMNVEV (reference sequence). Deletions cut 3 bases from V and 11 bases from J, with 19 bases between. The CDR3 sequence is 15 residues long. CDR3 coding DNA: TGTGCCAGCAGTTTTACTGGGCCATTAAGGGGGAAACTGTTTTTT. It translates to CASSFTGPLRGKLFF.

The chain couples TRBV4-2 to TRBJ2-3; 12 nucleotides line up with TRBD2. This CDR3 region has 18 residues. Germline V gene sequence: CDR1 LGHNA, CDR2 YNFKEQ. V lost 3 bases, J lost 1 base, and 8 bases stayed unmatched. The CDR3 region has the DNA TGTGCCAGCAGCCATTCGACTAGCGGGAGTGCTGGCACAGATACGCAGTATTTT. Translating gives CASSHSTSGSAGTDTQYF.

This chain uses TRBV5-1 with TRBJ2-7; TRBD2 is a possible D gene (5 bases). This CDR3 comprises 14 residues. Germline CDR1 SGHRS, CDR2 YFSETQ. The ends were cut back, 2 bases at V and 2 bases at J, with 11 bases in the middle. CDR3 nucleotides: TGCGCCAGCAGCTTCGGGGATGTCACCTACGAGCAGTACTTC. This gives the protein CASSFGDVTYEQYF.

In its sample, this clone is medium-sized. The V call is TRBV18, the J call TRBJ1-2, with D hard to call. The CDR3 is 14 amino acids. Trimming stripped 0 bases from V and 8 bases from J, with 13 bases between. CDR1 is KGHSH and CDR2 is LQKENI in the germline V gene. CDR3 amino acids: CASSPPRDAEGYTF. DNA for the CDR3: TGTGCCAGCTCACCACCGAGGGATGCGGAGGGCTACACCTTC.

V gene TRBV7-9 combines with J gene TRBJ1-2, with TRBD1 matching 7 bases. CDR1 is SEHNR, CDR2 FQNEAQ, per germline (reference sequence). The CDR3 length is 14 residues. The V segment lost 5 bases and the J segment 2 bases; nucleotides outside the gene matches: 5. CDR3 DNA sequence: TGTGCCAGCAGCCCCCCGGGACAGAACTATGGCTACACCTTC. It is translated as CASSPPGQNYGYTF.

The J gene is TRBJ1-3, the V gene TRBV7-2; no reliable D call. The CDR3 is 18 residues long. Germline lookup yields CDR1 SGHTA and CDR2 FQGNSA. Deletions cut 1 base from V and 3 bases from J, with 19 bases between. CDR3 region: CASSLDPLVYGFGNTIYF. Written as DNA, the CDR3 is TGTGCCAGCAGCTTAGACCCACTGGTTTATGGTTTTGGAAACACCATATATTTT. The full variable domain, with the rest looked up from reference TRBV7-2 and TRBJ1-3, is GAGVSQSPSNKVTEKGKDVELRCDPISGHTALYWYRQSLGQGLEFLIYFQGNSAPDKSGLPSDRFSAERTGGSVSTLTIQRTQQEDSAVYLCASSLDPLVYGFGNTIYFGEGSWLTVV.

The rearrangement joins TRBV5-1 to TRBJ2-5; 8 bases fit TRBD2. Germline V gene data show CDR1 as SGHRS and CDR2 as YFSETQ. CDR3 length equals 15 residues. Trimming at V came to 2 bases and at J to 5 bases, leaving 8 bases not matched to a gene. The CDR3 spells CASSLSSGLWETQYF. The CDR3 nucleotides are TGCGCCAGCAGCTTATCTAGCGGGCTATGGGAGACCCAGTACTTC.

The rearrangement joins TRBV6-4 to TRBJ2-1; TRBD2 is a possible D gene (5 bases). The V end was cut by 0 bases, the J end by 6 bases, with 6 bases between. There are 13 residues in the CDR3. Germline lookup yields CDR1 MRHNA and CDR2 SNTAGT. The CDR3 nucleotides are TGTGCCAGCAGTGACTCCGGGGTCAATGAGCAGTTCTTC. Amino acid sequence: CASSDSGVNEQFF.

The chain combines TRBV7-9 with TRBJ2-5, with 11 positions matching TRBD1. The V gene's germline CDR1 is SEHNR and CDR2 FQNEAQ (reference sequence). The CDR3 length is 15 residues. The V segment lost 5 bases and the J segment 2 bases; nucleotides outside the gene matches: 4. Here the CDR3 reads CASSEGTGGQETQYF. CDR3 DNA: TGTGCCAGCAGCGAAGGGACAGGGGGACAAGAGACCCAGTACTTC.

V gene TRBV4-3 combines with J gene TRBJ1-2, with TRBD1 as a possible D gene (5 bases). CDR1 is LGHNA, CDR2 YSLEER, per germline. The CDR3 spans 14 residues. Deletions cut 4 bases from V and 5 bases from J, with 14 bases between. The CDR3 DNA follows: TGCGCCAGCAGCCCAGATGGGGGGTGGTATGGCTACACCTTC. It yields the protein CASSPDGGWYGYTF.

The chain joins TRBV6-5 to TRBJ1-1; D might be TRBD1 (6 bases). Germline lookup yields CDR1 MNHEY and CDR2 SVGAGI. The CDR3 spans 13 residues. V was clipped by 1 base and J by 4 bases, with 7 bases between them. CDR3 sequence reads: CASSYYRVTEAFF. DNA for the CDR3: TGTGCCAGCAGTTACTACAGGGTCACTGAAGCTTTCTTT.

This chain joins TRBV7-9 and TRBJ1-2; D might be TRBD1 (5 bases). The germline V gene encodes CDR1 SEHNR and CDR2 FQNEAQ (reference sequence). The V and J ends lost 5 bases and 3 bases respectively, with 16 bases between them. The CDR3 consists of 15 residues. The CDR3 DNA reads TGTGCCAGCAGCATGCACAAGGGAGGGGACTATGGCTACACCTTC. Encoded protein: CASSMHKGGDYGYTF.

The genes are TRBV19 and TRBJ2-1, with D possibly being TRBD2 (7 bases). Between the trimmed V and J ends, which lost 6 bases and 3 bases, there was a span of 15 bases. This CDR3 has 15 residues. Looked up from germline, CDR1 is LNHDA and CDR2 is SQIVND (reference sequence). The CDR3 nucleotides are TGTGCCAGTAGAGACCCTAGGGGGGGCTACAATGAGCAGTTCTTC. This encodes CASRDPRGGYNEQFF. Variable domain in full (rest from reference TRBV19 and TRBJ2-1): DGGITQSPKYLFRKEGQNVTLSCEQNLNHDAMYWYRQDPGQGLRLIYYSQIVNDFQKGDIAEGYSVSREKKESFPLTVTSAQKNPTAFYLCASRDPRGGYNEQFFGPGTRLTVL.